Listed below are T cell receptor beta chains from one sample, sequenced in a study of memory CD4+ T cells and cytomegalovirus serostatus. Data came from immunoSEQ multiplex PCR; TCRdb stores just in-frame clones and leaves some out. The table includes 55,000 to 80,000 clones, about 70% detected once. Sequencing input: memory CD4+ T cells from blood. These receptors originate from an adult in good health and CMV-seropositive. Each CDR3 is given with its conserved first and last residue. Fields, in order: D gene, clone size, V gene, J gene, CDR3 DNA, CDR3 protein. The D gene is left open where the match is weak. Clone size is not always given. Where it is, it says once, few, many or a class for expanded clones.

>NA|NA|TRBV7-6|TRBJ1-1
TGTGCCAGCAGCTCCCGGGGTGAAGCTTTCTTT
CASSSRGEAFF
>NA|NA|TRBV11-2|TRBJ1-2
TGTGCCAGCAGACCGGTCCGGTCCCAGACAAAAACAAACTATGGCTACACCTTC
CASRPVRSQTKTNYGYTF
>TRBD1|once|TRBV6-1|TRBJ2-7
TGTGCCAGCAGTGATAGGACAGGGGCCTACGAGCAGTACTTC
CASSDRTGAYEQYF
>NA|NA|TRBV5-1|TRBJ2-3
TGCGCCAGCAGCTCCTCGGATCACACAGATACGCAGTATTTT
CASSSSDHTDTQYF
>NA|few|TRBV28|TRBJ2-2
TGTGCCAGCAGTTTTTTCAGGGAGACCGGGGAGCTGTTTTTT
CASSFFRETGELFF
>TRBD2|NA|TRBV19|TRBJ2-7
TGTGCCAGTAGTATCGGGTTGGCGGGAGATCCCTACGAGCAGTACTTC
CASSIGLAGDPYEQYF
>TRBD1|NA|TRBV15|TRBJ1-5
TGTGCCACCAGCAGGGACAGGGCTCCGGGGGGGCCCCAGCATTTT
CATSRDRAPGGPQHF
>NA|few|TRBV28|TRBJ2-7
TGTGCCAGCAGTTTAAGCCCCCCAATTGGGGGATACGAGCAGTACTTC
CASSLSPPIGGYEQYF
>TRBD1|few|TRBV7-9|TRBJ1-6
TGTGCCAGCAGCTTGGGGGACAGGGGAGGGTCACCCCTCCACTTT
CASSLGDRGGSPLHF
>TRBD2|once|TRBV4-3|TRBJ2-4
TGCGCCAGCAGCCAAGATTCAGGACTAGCGGGAGTTGGGATAGCCAAAAACATTCAGTACTTC
CASSQDSGLAGVGIAKNIQYF
>NA|NA|TRBV2|TRBJ1-1
TGTGCCAGCAGTCCGGCTCCGACGAACACTGAAGCTTTCTTT
CASSPAPTNTEAFF
>NA|NA|TRBV7-9|TRBJ2-7
TGTGCCAGCAGCTCAACAGGCTACGAGCAGTACTTC
CASSSTGYEQYF
>TRBD1|NA|TRBV5-1|TRBJ1-3
TGCGCCAGCAGCTTGGCCGGGACAGACTCTGGAAACACCATATATTTT
CASSLAGTDSGNTIYF
>NA|NA|TRBV5-6|TRBJ1-6
TGTGCCAGCAGCGATCGGGGGGGGTCCTATAATTCACCCCTCCACTTT
CASSDRGGSYNSPLHF
>NA|NA|TRBV11-3|TRBJ1-1
TGTGCCAGCAGCGTATTCTTGAACACTGAAGCTTTCTTT
CASSVFLNTEAFF
>NA|NA|TRBV20-1|TRBJ2-1
TGCAGTGCGAGCCCGGGACAGCAGTTCTTC
CSASPGQQFF
>NA|many|TRBV2|TRBJ1-5
TGTGCCAGCAGTCCTTGGCTGAATAATCAGCCCCAGCATTTT
CASSPWLNNQPQHF
>NA|NA|TRBV5-1|TRBJ1-1
TGCGCCAGCAGCGGGGGCAGTCTGAACACTGAAGCTTTCTTT
CASSGGSLNTEAFF
>NA|NA|TRBV20-1|TRBJ1-1
TGCAGTGCCTACAGGAACACTGAAGCTTTCTTT
CSAYRNTEAFF
>TRBD1|NA|TRBV5-1|TRBJ2-5
TGCGCCAGCAGCTCAGGGGGTGGGCAAGAGACCCAGTACTTC
CASSSGGGQETQYF